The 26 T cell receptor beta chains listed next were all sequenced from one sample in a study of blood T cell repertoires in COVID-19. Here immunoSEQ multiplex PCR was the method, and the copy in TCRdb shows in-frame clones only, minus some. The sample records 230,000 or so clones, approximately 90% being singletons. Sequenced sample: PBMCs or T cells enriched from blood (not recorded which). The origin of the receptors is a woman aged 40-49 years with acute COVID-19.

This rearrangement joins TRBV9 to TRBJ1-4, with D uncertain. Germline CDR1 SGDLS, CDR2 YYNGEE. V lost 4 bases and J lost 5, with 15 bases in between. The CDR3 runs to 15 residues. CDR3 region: CASSPGVQHNEKLFF. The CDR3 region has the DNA TGTGCCAGCAGCCCCGGGGTCCAGCACAATGAAAAACTGTTTTTT.

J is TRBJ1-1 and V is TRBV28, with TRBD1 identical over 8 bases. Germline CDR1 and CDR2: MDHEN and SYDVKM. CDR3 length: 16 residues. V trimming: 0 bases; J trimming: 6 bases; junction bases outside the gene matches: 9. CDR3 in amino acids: CASSLWAGGGSAEAFF. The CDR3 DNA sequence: TGTGCCAGCAGTTTATGGGCAGGGGGCGGGAGCGCTGAAGCTTTCTTT.

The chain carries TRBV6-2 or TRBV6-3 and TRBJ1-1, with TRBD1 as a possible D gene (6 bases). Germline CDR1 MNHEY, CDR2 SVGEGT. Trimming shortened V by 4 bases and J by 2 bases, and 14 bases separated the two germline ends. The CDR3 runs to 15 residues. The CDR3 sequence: CASSSPQGRNTEAFF. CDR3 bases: TGTGCCAGCAGTTCCCCCCAGGGGAGAAACACTGAAGCTTTCTTT.

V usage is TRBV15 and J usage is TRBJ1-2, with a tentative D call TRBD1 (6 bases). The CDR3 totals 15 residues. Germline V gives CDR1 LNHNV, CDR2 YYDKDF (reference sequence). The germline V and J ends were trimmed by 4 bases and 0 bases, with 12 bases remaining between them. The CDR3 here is CATSTKTGSNYGYTF. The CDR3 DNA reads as TGTGCCACCAGCACCAAAACAGGGTCTAACTATGGCTACACCTTC.

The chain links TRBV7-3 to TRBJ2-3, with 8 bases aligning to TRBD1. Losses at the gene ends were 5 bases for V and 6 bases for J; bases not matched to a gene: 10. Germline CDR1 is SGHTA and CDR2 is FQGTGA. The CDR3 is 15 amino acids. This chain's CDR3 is CASSPSGGGVDTQYF. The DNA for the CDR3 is TGTGCCAGCAGCCCCTCAGGGGGCGGTGTGGATACGCAGTATTTT. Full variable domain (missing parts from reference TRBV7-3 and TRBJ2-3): GAGVSQTPSNKVTEKGKYVELRCDPISGHTALYWYRQSLGQGPEFLIYFQGTGAADDSGLPNDRFFAVRPEGSVSTLKIQRTERGDSAVYLCASSPSGGGVDTQYFGPGTRLTVL.

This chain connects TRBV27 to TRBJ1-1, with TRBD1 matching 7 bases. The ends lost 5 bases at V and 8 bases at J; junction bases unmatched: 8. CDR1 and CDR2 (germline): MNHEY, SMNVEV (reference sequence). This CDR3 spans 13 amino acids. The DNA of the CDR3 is TGTGCCAGCAGTAGGGACAGTCGACGGGAAGCTTTCTTT. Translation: CASSRDSRREAFF.

Here the CDR3 DNA reads TGTGCCAGTAGAACCGACAGGGGGGGGACTGAAGCTTTCTTT. Translating it yields CASRTDRGGTEAFF. The V and J genes are TRBV19 and TRBJ1-1; 9 bases agree with TRBD1. V was clipped by 6 bases and J by 5 bases; unmatched bases: 7. CDR1 LNHDA and CDR2 SQIVND come from the germline V gene (reference sequence). The CDR3 is made up of 14 amino acids.

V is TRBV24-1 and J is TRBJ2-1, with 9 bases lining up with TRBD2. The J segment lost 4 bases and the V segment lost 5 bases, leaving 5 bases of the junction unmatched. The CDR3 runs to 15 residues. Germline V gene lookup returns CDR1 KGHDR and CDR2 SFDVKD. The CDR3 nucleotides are TGTGCCACCAGTGGGAGCGGGGGGCTTTACAATGAGCAGTTCTTC. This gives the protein CATSGSGGLYNEQFF.

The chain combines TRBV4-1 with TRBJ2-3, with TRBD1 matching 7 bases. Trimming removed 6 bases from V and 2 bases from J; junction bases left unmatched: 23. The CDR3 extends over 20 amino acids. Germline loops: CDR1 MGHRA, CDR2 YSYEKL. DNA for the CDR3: TGCGCCAGCAGGGATCTCAAGGGGGCTTTACCCACCACCGACACAGATACGCAGTATTTT. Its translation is CASRDLKGALPTTDTDTQYF.

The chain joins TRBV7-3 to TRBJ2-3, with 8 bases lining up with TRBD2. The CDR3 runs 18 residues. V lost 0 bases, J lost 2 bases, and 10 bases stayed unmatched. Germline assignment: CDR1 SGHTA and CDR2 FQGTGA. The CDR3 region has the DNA TGTGCCAGCAGCTTAACCGCCGGAGGCGGGGGGACCACAGATACGCAGTATTTT. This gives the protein CASSLTAGGGGTTDTQYF.

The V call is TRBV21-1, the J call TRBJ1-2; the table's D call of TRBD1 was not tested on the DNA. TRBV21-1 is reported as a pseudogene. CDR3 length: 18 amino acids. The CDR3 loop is CASSEIIQDRGQNYGYTF. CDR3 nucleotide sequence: TGTGCCAGCAGCGAAATCATCCAGGACAGGGGCCAGAACTATGGCTACACCTTC.

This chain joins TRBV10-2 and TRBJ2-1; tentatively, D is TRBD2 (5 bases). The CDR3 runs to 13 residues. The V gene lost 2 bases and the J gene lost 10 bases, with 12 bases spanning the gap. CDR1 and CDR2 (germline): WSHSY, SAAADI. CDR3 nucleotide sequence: TGCGCCAGCAGTGAGGGACTGACCGGGGAGCAGTTCTTC. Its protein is CASSEGLTGEQFF.

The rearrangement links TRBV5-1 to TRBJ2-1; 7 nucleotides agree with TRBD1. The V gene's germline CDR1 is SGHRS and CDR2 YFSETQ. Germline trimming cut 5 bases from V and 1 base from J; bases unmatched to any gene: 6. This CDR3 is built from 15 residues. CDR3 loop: CASRAGTDSYNEQFF. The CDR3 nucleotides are TGCGCCAGCAGGGCCGGGACAGATTCCTACAATGAGCAGTTCTTC.

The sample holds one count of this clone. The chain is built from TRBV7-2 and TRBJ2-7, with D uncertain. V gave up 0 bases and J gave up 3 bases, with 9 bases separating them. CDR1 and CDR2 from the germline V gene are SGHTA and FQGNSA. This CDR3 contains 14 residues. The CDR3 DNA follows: TGTGCCAGCAGCTTAGCAGCACAGAACTACGAGCAGTACTTC. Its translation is CASSLAAQNYEQYF.

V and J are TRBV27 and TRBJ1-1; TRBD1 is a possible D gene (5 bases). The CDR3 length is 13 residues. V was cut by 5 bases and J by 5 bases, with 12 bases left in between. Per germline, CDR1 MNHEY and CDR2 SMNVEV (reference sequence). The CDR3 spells CASSPGWLTEAFF. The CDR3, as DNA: TGTGCCAGCAGTCCAGGGTGGTTAACTGAAGCTTTCTTT.

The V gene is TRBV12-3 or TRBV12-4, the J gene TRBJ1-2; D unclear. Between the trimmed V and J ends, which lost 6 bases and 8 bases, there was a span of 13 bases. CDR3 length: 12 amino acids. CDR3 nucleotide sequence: TGTGCCAGCAGCATACCCCGAGGGGGCTACACCTTC. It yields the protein CASSIPRGGYTF.

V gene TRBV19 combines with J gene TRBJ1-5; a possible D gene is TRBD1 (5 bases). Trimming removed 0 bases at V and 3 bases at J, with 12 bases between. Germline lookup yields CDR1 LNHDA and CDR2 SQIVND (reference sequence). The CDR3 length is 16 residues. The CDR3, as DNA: TGTGCCAGTAGTATAGATGCGGCCAGGGTCAATCAGCCCCAGCATTTT. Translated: CASSIDAARVNQPQHF.

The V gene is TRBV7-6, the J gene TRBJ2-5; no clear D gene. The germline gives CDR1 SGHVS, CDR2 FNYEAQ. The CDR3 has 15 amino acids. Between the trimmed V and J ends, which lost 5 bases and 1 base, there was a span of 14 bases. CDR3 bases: TGTGCCAGCAGCCATCTCCGTGGCCGCCAAGAGACCCAGTACTTC. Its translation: CASSHLRGRQETQYF.

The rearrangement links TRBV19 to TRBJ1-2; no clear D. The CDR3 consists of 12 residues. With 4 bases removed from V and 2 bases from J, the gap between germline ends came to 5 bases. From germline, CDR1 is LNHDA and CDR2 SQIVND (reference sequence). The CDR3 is CASSKQNYGYTF. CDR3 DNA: TGTGCCAGTAGTAAACAGAACTATGGCTACACCTTC.

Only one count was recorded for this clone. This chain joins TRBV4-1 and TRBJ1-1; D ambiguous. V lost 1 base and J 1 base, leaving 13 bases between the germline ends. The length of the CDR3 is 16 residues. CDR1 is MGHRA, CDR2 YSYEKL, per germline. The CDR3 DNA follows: TGCGCCAGCAGCCAAGCCAGAGGCTCATCGAACACTGAAGCTTTCTTT. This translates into CASSQARGSSNTEAFF.

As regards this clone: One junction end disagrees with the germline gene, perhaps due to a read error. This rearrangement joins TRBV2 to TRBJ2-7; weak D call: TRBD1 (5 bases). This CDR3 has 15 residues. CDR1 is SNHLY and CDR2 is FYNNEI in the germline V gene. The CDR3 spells CASSEATGPSSEQYF. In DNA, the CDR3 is TGTGCCAGCAGTGAAGCAACAGGTCCTTCCTCCGAGCAGTACTTC.

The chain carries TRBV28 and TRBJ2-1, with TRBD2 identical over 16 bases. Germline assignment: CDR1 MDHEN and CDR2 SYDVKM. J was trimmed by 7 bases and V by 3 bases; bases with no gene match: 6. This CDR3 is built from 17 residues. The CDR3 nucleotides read TGTGCCAGCAGTTTCTCGGGACTAGCGGGGGGGCGAAATGAGCAGTTCTTC. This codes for CASSFSGLAGGRNEQFF.

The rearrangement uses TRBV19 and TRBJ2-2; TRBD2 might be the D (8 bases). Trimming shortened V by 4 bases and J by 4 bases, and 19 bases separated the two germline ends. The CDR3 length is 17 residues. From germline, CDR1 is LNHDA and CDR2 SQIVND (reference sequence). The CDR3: CASSTPPGGGFTGELFF. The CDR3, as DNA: TGTGCCAGTAGTACCCCCCCGGGAGGGGGCTTCACCGGGGAGCTGTTTTTT.

The chain's CDR3 is CASSLALGEPQHF. Written as DNA, the CDR3 is TGTGCCAGCAGCTTAGCGCTCGGGGAACCCCAGCATTTT. The chain has TRBV7-6 and TRBJ1-5; D gene ambiguous. V was shortened by 0 bases and J by 10 bases, with 10 bases between the two germline ends. Per germline, CDR1 SGHVS and CDR2 FNYEAQ. The CDR3 has 13 residues.

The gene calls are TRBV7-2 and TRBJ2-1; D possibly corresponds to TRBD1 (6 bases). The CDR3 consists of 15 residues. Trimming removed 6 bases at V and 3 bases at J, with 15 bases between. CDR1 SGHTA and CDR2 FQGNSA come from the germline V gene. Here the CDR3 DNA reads TGTGCCAGCAGTTACACAGGGAACTACTACAATGAGCAGTTCTTC. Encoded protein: CASSYTGNYYNEQFF.

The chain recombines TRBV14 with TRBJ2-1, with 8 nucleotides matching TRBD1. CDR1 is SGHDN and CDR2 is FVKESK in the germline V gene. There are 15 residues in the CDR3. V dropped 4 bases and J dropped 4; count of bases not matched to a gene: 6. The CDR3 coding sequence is TGTGCCAGCAGCCCCGTGGGACAGGCGTACAATGAGCAGTTCTTC. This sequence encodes CASSPVGQAYNEQFF.